This T cell receptor (beta chain) is from a study of blood T cell repertoires in COVID-19. Across the whole study: The samples span acute and convalescent COVID-19 from the United States, Italy and Spain. PBMCs, B-cell-depleted T cells, or T cells provided the cDNA or gDNA that made up the material.

The CDR3 runs to 16 residues. V was pared by 1 base and J by 7 bases, with 6 bases of the junction left unmatched. The germline V gene encodes CDR1 SGHDN and CDR2 FVKESK. Per the original data handling: Nucleated cell number was recorded as an estimate derived from reference gene primer amplification. The protocol was immunoSEQ multiplex PCR, while the TCRdb copy is restricted to in-frame clones and leaves out a portion. From that table come the V and J calls and clone size; the DNA was used to work out D and trimming. The data contain approximately 190,000 clones, 90% of them singletons. The chain is built from TRBV14 and TRBJ1-4, with 10 bases aligning to TRBD1. The receptor was isolated from a man over 45 with acute or convalescent COVID-19. What was sequenced was peripheral blood. The CDR3 nucleotides read TGTGCCAGCAGCCAAGGACAGGGGGCAGGAGGTGAAAAACTGTTTTTT. Translated, it gives CASSQGQGAGGEKLFF.